These 4 T cell receptor beta chains originate from one sample sequenced in a study of blood T cell repertoires in COVID-19. Sequenced by immunoSEQ multiplex PCR; TCRdb stores in-frame clones only, minus some. The data hold some 150,000 clones, with roughly 85% observed a single time. The specimen was peripheral blood. Receptor source: a man aged 40-55 years with acute or convalescent COVID-19.

The chain employs TRBV5-4 and TRBJ2-4, with a possible D match to TRBD1 (6 bases). V was pared by 3 bases and J by 7 bases, with 14 bases between. CDR3 length equals 14 residues. Looked up from germline, CDR1 is SGHNT and CDR2 is YYREEE (reference sequence). This CDR3 is CASSSTGISNIQYF. CDR3 DNA: TGTGCCAGCAGCTCCACAGGGATATCGAACATTCAGTACTTC.

The rearrangement joins TRBV18 to TRBJ1-1; maybe TRBD1 (5 bases). V dropped 2 bases and J dropped 4 bases, with 14 bases sitting between them. CDR3 length: 15 residues. The germline V gene has CDR1 KGHSH and CDR2 LQKENI. The CDR3 DNA sequence: TGTGCCAGCTCACCATCCGGGGGTAGGTCCACTGAAGCTTTCTTT. It specifies CASSPSGGRSTEAFF. Looking up the rest from reference TRBV18 and TRBJ1-1 gives the full variable domain: NAGVMQNPRHLVRRRGQEARLRCSPMKGHSHVYWYRQLPEEGLKFMVYLQKENIIDESGMPKERFSAEFPKEGPSILRIQQVVRGDSAAYFCASSPSGGRSTEAFFGQGTRLTVV.

DNA of the CDR3: TGTGCCAGCAGCTCTTTCTTGGGACAGGGGGAGATGAACACTGAAGCTTTCTTT. It translates to CASSSFLGQGEMNTEAFF. The chain uses TRBV7-9 and TRBJ1-1; the match to TRBD1 covers 11 bases. The J segment lost 0 bases and the V segment lost 4 bases, leaving 10 bases of the junction unmatched. The CDR3 loop spans 18 amino acids. Germline V gene data show CDR1 as SEHNR and CDR2 as FQNEAQ (reference sequence).

The chain combines TRBV16 with TRBJ2-1, with 7 bases fitting TRBD2. This CDR3 is 16 amino acids long. CDR1 and CDR2 (germline): KGHSY, FQNENV. V was pared by 3 bases and J by 0 bases, with 5 bases of the junction left unmatched. The CDR3 sequence is CASSHSGQSSYNEQFF. CDR3 DNA sequence: TGTGCCAGCAGCCATAGCGGGCAGAGCTCCTACAATGAGCAGTTCTTC.